Each of the 6 T cell receptor beta chains below was sequenced from the same sample in a study of T cells after yellow fever vaccination. TCRdb itself ran the 5' RACE reads through MiXCR, one entry per CDR3 protein. The data show a few hundred thousand distinct CDR3 sequences, under 7.5% seen once. Source: PBMCs, taken 5 days after the yellow fever booster vaccination. The source of these receptors is a man in his thirties or forties who received the YFV17D yellow fever vaccine.

This clonotype turned up a few times. The chain links TRBV20-1 to TRBJ1-4; 9 bases are shared with TRBD1. The CDR3 length is 15 residues. Trimming removed 5 bases from V and 0 bases from J; junction bases left unmatched: 4. CDR1 is DFQATT and CDR2 is SNEGSKA in the germline V gene (reference sequence). This chain's CDR3 is CSADRGIATNEKLFF. In nucleotides, the CDR3 is TGCAGTGCTGACAGGGGGATAGCAACTAATGAAAAACTGTTTTTT.

The genes are TRBV3-1 and TRBJ2-1; 9 bases map to TRBD2. V gave up 2 bases and J gave up 4 bases; unmatched junction bases: 9. There are 17 residues in the CDR3. The V gene's germline CDR1 is LGHDT and CDR2 YNNKEL (reference sequence). CDR3 DNA: TGTGCCAGCAGCCAAAAACTTATAGCGGGAGTTTACAATGAGCAGTTCTTC. Encoded protein: CASSQKLIAGVYNEQFF.

This clonotype showed up many times. The chain couples TRBV5-1 to TRBJ2-1; D unclear. V was trimmed by 0 bases and J by 0 bases, leaving 10 bases between them. CDR3 size: 16 residues. Germline V CDR1 and CDR2: SGHRS, YFSETQ. The CDR3 DNA is TGCGCCAGCAGCTTGGAACTTCAGATCTCCTACAATGAGCAGTTCTTC. This encodes CASSLELQISYNEQFF.

For the CDR3, the DNA is TGTGCCAGCAGCCAACTGACGGGAGGGCTCATCTCCTACGAGCAGTACTTC. Protein sequence: CASSQLTGGLISYEQYF. The rearrangement uses TRBV6-1 and TRBJ2-7; TRBD2 matches at 8 bases. In germline, CDR1 is MNHNS, CDR2 SASEGT. The CDR3 has 17 amino acids. Trimming took 6 bases from V and 0 from J; bases not matched to a gene: 13.

This clonotype occurred a few times. V and J are TRBV7-2 and TRBJ2-1; D unresolved. The V gene lost 0 bases and the J gene lost 2 bases, with 8 bases spanning the gap. Germline values: CDR1 SGHTA, CDR2 FQGNSA. This CDR3 is 15 amino acids long. The CDR3 is CASSLAWSAYNEQFF. DNA for the CDR3: TGTGCCAGCAGCTTAGCCTGGAGTGCCTACAATGAGCAGTTCTTC.

This clonotype has more than one count but fewer than ten. The chain links TRBV2 to TRBJ1-4; 7 nucleotides line up with TRBD1. V trimming: 5 bases; J trimming: 7 bases; junction bases outside the gene matches: 4. CDR1 and CDR2 (germline): SNHLY, FYNNEI. CDR3 length equals 13 residues. In nucleotides, the CDR3 is TGTGCCAGCAGTACTCGGACAGGTGAAAAACTGTTTTTT. It codes for CASSTRTGEKLFF.